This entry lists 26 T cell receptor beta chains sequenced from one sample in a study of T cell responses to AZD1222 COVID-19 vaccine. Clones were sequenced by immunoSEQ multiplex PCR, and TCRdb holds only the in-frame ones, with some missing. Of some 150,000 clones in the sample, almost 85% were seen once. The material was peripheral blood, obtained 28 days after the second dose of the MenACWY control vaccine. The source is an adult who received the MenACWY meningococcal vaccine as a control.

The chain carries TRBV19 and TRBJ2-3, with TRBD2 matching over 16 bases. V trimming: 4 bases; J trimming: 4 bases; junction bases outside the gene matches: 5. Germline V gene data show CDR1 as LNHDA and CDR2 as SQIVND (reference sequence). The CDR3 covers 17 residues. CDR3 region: CASSKGLAGGLADTQYF. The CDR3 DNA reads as TGTGCCAGTAGTAAGGGACTAGCGGGGGGGCTCGCAGATACGCAGTATTTT. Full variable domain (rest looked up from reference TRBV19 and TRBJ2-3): DGGITQSPKYLFRKEGQNVTLSCEQNLNHDAMYWYRQDPGQGLRLIYYSQIVNDFQKGDIAEGYSVSREKKESFPLTVTSAQKNPTAFYLCASSKGLAGGLADTQYFGPGTRLTVL.

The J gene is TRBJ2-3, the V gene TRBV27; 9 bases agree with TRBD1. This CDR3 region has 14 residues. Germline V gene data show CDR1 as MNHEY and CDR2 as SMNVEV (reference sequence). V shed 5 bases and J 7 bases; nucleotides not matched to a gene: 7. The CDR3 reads CASSPGTGKHTQYF. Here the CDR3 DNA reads TGTGCCAGCAGTCCGGGGACAGGGAAGCATACGCAGTATTTT.

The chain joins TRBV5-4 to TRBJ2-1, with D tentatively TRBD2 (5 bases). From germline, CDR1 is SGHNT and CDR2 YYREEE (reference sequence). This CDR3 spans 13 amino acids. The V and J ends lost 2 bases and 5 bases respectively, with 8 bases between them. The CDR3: CASSFPGNNEQFF. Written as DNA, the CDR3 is TGTGCCAGCAGCTTTCCCGGGAACAATGAGCAGTTCTTC.

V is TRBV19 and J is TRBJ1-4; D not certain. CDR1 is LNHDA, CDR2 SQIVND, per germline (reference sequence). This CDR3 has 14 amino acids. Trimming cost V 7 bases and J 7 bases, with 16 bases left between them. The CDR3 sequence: CASTPESDREKLFF. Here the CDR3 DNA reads TGTGCCAGTACCCCCGAAAGTGATCGTGAAAAACTGTTTTTT.

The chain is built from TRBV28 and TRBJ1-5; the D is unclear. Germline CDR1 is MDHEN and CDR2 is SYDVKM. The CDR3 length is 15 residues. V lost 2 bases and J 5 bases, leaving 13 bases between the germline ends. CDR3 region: CASSLPGRSDQPQHF. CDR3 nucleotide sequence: TGTGCCAGCAGTTTACCCGGGAGGTCGGATCAGCCCCAGCATTTT.

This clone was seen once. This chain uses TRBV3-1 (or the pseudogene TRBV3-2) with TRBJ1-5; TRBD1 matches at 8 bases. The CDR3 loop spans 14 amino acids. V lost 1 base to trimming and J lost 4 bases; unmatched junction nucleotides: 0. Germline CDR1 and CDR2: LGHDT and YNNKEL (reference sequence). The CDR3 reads CASSQGTGNQPQHF. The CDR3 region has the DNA TGTGCCAGCAGCCAAGGGACAGGGAATCAGCCCCAGCATTTT.

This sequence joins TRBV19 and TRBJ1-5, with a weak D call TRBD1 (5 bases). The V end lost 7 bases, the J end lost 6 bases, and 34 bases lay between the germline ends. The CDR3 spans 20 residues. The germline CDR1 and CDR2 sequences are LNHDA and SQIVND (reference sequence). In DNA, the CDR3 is TGTGCCAGTACCCATGAGCTAAGGGCACATGGGGGAAAAATGGGTCAGCCCCAGCATTTT. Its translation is CASTHELRAHGGKMGQPQHF.

The CDR3 here is CASSFPQGDSYEQYF. In DNA, the CDR3 is TGTGCCAGCAGTTTCCCCCAGGGGGACTCCTACGAGCAGTACTTC. V usage is TRBV28 and J usage is TRBJ2-7; 7 bases align to TRBD1. CDR3 length: 15 residues. Germline lookup yields CDR1 MDHEN and CDR2 SYDVKM. V dropped 3 bases and J dropped 0; count of bases not matched to a gene: 5.

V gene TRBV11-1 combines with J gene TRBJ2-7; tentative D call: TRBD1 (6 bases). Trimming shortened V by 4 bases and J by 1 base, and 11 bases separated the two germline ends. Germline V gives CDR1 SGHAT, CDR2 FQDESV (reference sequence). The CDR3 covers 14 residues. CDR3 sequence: CASSWDTSSYEQYF. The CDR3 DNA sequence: TGTGCCAGCAGCTGGGACACTTCTTCCTACGAGCAGTACTTC.

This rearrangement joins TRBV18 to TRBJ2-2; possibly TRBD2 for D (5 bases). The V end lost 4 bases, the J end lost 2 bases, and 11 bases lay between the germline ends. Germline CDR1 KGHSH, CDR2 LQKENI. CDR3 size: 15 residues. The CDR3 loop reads CASSHRTRNTGELFF. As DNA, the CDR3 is TGTGCCAGCTCACATCGAACTAGAAACACCGGGGAGCTGTTTTTT.

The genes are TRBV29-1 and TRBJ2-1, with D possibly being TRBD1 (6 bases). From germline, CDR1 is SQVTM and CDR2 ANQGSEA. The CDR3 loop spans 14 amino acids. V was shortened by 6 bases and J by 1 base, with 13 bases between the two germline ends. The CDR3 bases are TGCAGCGTCACAGGGTGGGGATCCTACAATGAGCAGTTCTTC. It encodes CSVTGWGSYNEQFF.

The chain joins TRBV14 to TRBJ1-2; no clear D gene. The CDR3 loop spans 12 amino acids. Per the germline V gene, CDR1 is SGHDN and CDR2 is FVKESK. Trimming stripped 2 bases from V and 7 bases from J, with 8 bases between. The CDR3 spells CASSQRSGGYTF. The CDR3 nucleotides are TGTGCCAGCAGCCAAAGGTCCGGTGGCTACACCTTC.

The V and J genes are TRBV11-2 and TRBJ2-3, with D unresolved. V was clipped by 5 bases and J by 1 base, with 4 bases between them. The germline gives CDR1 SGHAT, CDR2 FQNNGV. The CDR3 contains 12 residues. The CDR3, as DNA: TGTGCCAGCAGCAAGGGCACAGATACGCAGTATTTT. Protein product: CASSKGTDTQYF.

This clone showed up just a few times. The CDR3 DNA sequence: TGTGCCAGCATTCTATTCGCAGGGAACAACTATGGCTACACCTTC. Its translation: CASILFAGNNYGYTF. The chain carries TRBV2 and TRBJ1-2, with D possibly matching TRBD1 (5 bases). Trimming took 7 bases from V and 2 from J, leaving 17 bases between them. The CDR3 sequence is 15 residues long. Germline assignment: CDR1 SNHLY and CDR2 FYNNEI. The full variable domain, its missing parts supplied by reference TRBV2 and TRBJ1-2, is EPEVTQTPSHQVTQMGQEVILRCVPISNHLYFYWYRQILGQKVEFLVSFYNNEISEKSEIFDDQFSVERPDGSNFTLKIRSTKLEDSAMYFCASILFAGNNYGYTFGSGTRLTVV.

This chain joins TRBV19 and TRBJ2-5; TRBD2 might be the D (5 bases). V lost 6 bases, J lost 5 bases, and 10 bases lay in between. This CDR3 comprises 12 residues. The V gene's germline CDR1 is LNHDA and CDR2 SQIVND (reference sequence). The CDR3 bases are TGTGCCAGTAGCTCCTGGAGGGAGACCCAGTACTTC. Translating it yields CASSSWRETQYF.

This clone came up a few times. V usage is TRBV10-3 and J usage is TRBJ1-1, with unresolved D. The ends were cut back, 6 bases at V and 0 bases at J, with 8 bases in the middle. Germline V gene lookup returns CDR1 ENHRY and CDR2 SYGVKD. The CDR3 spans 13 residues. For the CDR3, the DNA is TGTGCCATCAGATATCAAGTGAACACTGAAGCTTTCTTT. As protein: CAIRYQVNTEAFF.

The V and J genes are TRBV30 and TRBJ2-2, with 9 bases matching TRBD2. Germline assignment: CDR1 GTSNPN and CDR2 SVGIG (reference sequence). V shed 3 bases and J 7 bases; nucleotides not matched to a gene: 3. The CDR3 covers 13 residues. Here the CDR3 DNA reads TGTGCCTGGAGGACTAGCGGAGACGGGGAGCTGTTTTTT. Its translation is CAWRTSGDGELFF. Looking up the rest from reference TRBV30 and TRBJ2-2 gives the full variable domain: SQTIHQWPATLVQPVGSPLSLECTVEGTSNPNLYWYRQAAGRGLQLLFYSVGIGQISSEVPQNLSASRPQDRQFILSSKKLLLSDSGFYLCAWRTSGDGELFFGEGSRLTVL.

CDR3 bases: TGTGCCACCACCCCTCCCCTAGGACAGTCTGGAAACACCATATATTTT. This encodes CATTPPLGQSGNTIYF. The V and J genes are TRBV24-1 and TRBJ1-3; possibly TRBD1 for D (6 bases). The germline gives CDR1 KGHDR, CDR2 SFDVKD. The length of the CDR3 is 16 residues. Deletions cut 8 bases from V and 1 base from J, with 17 bases between.

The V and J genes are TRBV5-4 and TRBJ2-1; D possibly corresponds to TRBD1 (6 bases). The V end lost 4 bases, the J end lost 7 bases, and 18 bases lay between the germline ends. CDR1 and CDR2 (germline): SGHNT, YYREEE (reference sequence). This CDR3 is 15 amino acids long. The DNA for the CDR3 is TGTGCCAGCAGCCGCCTTGAGGGGGAGTTGAATGAGCAGTTCTTC. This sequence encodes CASSRLEGELNEQFF.

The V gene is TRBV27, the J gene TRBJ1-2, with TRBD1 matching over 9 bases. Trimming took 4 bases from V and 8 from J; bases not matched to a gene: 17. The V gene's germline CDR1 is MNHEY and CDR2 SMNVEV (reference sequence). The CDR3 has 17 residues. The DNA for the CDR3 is TGTGCCAGCAGTTCTCCCAGGACAGGGGCCCACCGCCGCGGCTACACCTTC. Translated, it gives CASSSPRTGAHRRGYTF.

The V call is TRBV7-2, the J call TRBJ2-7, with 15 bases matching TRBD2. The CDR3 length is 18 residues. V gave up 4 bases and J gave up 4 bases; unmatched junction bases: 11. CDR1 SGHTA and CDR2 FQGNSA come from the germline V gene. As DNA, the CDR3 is TGTGCCAGCAGCTGGCTCGGGACTAGCGGGAGGCTAGTTTACGAGCAGTACTTC. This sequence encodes CASSWLGTSGRLVYEQYF.

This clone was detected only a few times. In DNA, the CDR3 is TGTGCCAGCTCACCAAACAGCGGGGGGGAGCAGTACGTC. This sequence encodes CASSPNSGGEQYV. This chain connects TRBV18 to TRBJ2-7, with TRBD2 matching 9 bases. Trimming removed 2 bases from V and 7 bases from J; junction bases left unmatched: 3. This CDR3 has 13 amino acids. Germline V gives CDR1 KGHSH, CDR2 LQKENI.

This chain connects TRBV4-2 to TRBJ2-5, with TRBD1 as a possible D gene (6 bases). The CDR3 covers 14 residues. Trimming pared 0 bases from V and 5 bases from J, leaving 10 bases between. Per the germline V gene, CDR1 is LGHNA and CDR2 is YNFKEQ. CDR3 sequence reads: CASSQEGADETQYF. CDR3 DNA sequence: TGTGCCAGCAGCCAAGAGGGGGCTGACGAGACCCAGTACTTC.

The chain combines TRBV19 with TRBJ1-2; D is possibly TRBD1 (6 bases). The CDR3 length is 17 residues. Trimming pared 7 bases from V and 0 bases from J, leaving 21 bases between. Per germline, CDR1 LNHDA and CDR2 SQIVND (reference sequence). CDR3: CASTEEGQGSSNYGYTF. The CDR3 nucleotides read TGTGCCAGTACCGAGGAGGGACAAGGATCCTCTAACTATGGCTACACCTTC.

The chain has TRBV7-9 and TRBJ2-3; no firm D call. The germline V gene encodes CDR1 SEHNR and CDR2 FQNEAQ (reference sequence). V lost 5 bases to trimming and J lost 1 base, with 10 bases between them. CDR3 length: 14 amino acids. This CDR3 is CASSPIVRTDTQYF. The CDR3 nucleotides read TGTGCCAGCAGCCCGATTGTTCGCACAGATACGCAGTATTTT.

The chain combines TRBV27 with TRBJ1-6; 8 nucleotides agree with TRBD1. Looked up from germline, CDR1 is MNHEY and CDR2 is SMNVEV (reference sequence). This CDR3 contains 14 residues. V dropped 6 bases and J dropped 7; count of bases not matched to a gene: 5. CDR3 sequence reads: CASSWTGRNSPLHF. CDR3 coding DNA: TGTGCCAGCAGCTGGACAGGGCGGAATTCACCCCTCCACTTT.